This entry lists 20 T cell receptor beta chains sequenced from one sample in a study of CD8 T cells in Susac syndrome. RNA in amounts of roughly 0.5 to 1 ug was reverse transcribed with random hexamers. MiXCR was run by TCRdb on the immunoSEQ multiplex PCR reads, yielding one entry per CDR3 protein. The sample carries around 150,000 distinct CDR3 sequences, roughly 95% recorded once. Sequencing was carried out using CD4+ T cells from PBMCs. The receptor source for this set is a human donor with Susac syndrome.

The genes are TRBV6-5 and TRBJ2-3; D is possibly TRBD2 (6 bases). The germline V gene has CDR1 MNHEY and CDR2 SVGAGI. The CDR3 has 13 amino acids. Trimming took 6 bases from V and 2 from J, leaving 9 bases between them. The CDR3 here is CASSRDSTDTQYF. As DNA, the CDR3 is TGTGCCAGCAGCCGGGACTCCACAGATACGCAGTATTTT.

The chain couples TRBV14 to TRBJ1-1; D ambiguous. Deletions cut 4 bases from V and 7 bases from J, with 10 bases between. The germline CDR1 and CDR2 sequences are SGHDN and FVKESK. The CDR3 sequence is 12 residues long. CDR3 region: CASSPTRGEAFF. The CDR3 nucleotides are TGTGCCAGCAGCCCCACTCGAGGTGAAGCTTTCTTT.

The chain carries TRBV19 and TRBJ2-1; D is undetermined. This CDR3 region has 16 residues. Germline V gene sequence: CDR1 LNHDA, CDR2 SQIVND (reference sequence). Deletions cut 6 bases from V and 4 bases from J, with 19 bases between. The CDR3 sequence: CASSLHRAGSYNEQFF. As DNA, the CDR3 is TGTGCCAGTAGCCTACATAGGGCAGGTTCATACAATGAGCAGTTCTTC. Looking up the rest from reference TRBV19 and TRBJ2-1 gives the full variable domain: DGGITQSPKYLFRKEGQNVTLSCEQNLNHDAMYWYRQDPGQGLRLIYYSQIVNDFQKGDIAEGYSVSREKKESFPLTVTSAQKNPTAFYLCASSLHRAGSYNEQFFGPGTRLTVL.

The chain links TRBV28 to TRBJ2-3; either TRBD1 or TRBD2 may supply D (6 bases each). Germline CDR1 MDHEN, CDR2 SYDVKM. The V end lost 4 bases, the J end lost 5 bases, and 16 bases lay between the germline ends. The CDR3 sequence is 15 residues long. CDR3 loop: CASSSASGGKDTQYF. Here the CDR3 DNA reads TGTGCCAGCAGTTCCGCCTCCGGGGGCAAAGATACGCAGTATTTT.

V is TRBV29-1 and J is TRBJ2-3, with 8 bases fitting TRBD2. Germline-derived CDR1 and CDR2 are SQVTM and ANQGSEA. The CDR3 totals 16 residues. V dropped 1 base and J dropped 4; count of bases not matched to a gene: 10. In DNA, the CDR3 is TGCAGCGTTGAAGTTATCCCCTCGGGGGGGCCAGATACGCAGTATTTT. Translation: CSVEVIPSGGPDTQYF.

This chain links TRBV20-1 with TRBJ2-5; weak D call: TRBD2 (5 bases). Trimming shortened V by 1 base and J by 4 bases, and 13 bases separated the two germline ends. Germline values: CDR1 DFQATT, CDR2 SNEGSKA (reference sequence). The CDR3 is made up of 14 amino acids. Written as DNA, the CDR3 is TGCAGTGCTAGAGTCGGCGGGTTTGGAGAGACCCAGTACTTC. It specifies CSARVGGFGETQYF.

The rearrangement links TRBV25-1 to TRBJ2-1; 7 positions agree with TRBD2. This CDR3 has 15 amino acids. Germline V lookup: CDR1 MGHDK, CDR2 SYGVNS. The junction had 11 bases not matched to a gene; V was cut back by 4 bases and J by 8 bases. The CDR3 region is CASSAYSGRGDEQFF. In nucleotides, the CDR3 is TGTGCCAGCAGTGCATATAGCGGGCGAGGCGATGAGCAGTTCTTC.

The chain carries TRBV28 and TRBJ1-1; the D is unclear. The CDR3 covers 12 residues. Trimming stripped 7 bases from V and 6 bases from J, with 12 bases between. CDR1 MDHEN and CDR2 SYDVKM come from the germline V gene. CDR3 in amino acids: CASKLGTAEAFF. The CDR3 DNA sequence: TGTGCCAGCAAGTTGGGAACGGCTGAAGCTTTCTTT.

The chain recombines TRBV14 with TRBJ1-3; D remains ambiguous. This CDR3 is 16 amino acids long. Germline CDR1 SGHDN, CDR2 FVKESK. Trimming took 4 bases from V and 2 from J, leaving 15 bases between them. The CDR3: CASSPDVSVAGNTIYF. CDR3 sequence (DNA): TGTGCCAGCAGCCCCGACGTCAGTGTCGCTGGAAACACCATATATTTT.

J is TRBJ2-1 and V is TRBV7-9; 12 bases match TRBD2. CDR1 SEHNR and CDR2 FQNEAQ come from the germline V gene (reference sequence). The CDR3 totals 15 residues. The J segment lost 6 bases and the V segment lost 8 bases, leaving 8 bases of the junction unmatched. CDR3 in DNA: TGTGCCAGCGGGCTAGCGGGAGGGCAGCGCAATGAGCAGTTCTTC. It encodes CASGLAGGQRNEQFF.

The chain carries TRBV21-1 and TRBJ1-5; TRBD1 is the table's D call, not checked against the DNA. TRBV21-1 constitutes a pseudogene. CDR3 length: 14 residues. CDR3 sequence: CASRDSYSNQPQHF. The CDR3 DNA reads TGTGCCAGCAGGGACAGCTATAGCAATCAGCCCCAGCATTTT.

The chain combines TRBV25-1 with TRBJ1-1, with a weak D call TRBD1 (6 bases). Germline V CDR1 and CDR2: MGHDK, SYGVNS. Trimming cost V 7 bases and J 7 bases, with 10 bases left between them. The CDR3 sequence is 11 residues long. The CDR3 region is CASTRRGEAFF. CDR3 DNA sequence: TGTGCCAGCACACGCAGGGGTGAAGCTTTCTTT.

V gene TRBV20-1 combines with J gene TRBJ2-1, with D hard to call. There are 14 residues in the CDR3. Germline lookup yields CDR1 DFQATT and CDR2 SNEGSKA (reference sequence). V was pared by 3 bases and J by 0 bases, with 9 bases between. As DNA, the CDR3 is TGCAGTGCTAGCGGCTCCAGCTCCTACAATGAGCAGTTCTTC. It encodes CSASGSSSYNEQFF.

The rearrangement uses TRBV24-1 and TRBJ2-5; perhaps TRBD2 as D (5 bases). Per germline, CDR1 KGHDR and CDR2 SFDVKD. The CDR3 spans 11 residues. V shed 9 bases and J shed 7 bases, with 11 bases lying between them. The CDR3 here is CATGVGGTQYF. As DNA, the CDR3 is TGTGCCACCGGAGTTGGAGGGACCCAGTACTTC.

This chain uses TRBV12-3 or TRBV12-4 with TRBJ2-1; no clear D gene. CDR3 length equals 14 residues. V shed 3 bases and J shed 7 bases, with 13 bases lying between them. The CDR3 spells CASSLAVSVNEQFF. As DNA, the CDR3 is TGTGCCAGCAGTTTGGCAGTTTCCGTGAATGAGCAGTTCTTC.

The chain carries TRBV20-1 and TRBJ2-4; TRBD1 might be the D (6 bases). This CDR3 is 15 amino acids long. Per germline, CDR1 DFQATT and CDR2 SNEGSKA (reference sequence). V lost 5 bases to trimming and J lost 9 bases, with 23 bases between them. For the CDR3, the DNA is TGCAGTGCTCATGGGACACTACCCGGATCGGGCATTCAGTACTTC. Amino acid sequence: CSAHGTLPGSGIQYF.

The CDR3 DNA follows: TGCAGCGTTGGGGGGAATAGCAATCAGCCCCAGCATTTT. This sequence encodes CSVGGNSNQPQHF. V is TRBV29-1 and J is TRBJ1-5, with D maybe TRBD1 (5 bases). V was clipped by 4 bases and J by 0 bases, with 7 bases between them. The CDR3 contains 13 residues. Germline V gives CDR1 SQVTM, CDR2 ANQGSEA.

This chain connects TRBV12-3 or TRBV12-4 to TRBJ2-3, with D possibly matching TRBD2 (5 bases). The V end was cut by 6 bases, the J end by 5 bases, with 9 bases between. CDR3 length: 12 amino acids. DNA of the CDR3: TGTGCCAGCAGCGTACGGGGAGATACGCAGTATTTT. Its translation is CASSVRGDTQYF.

The chain employs TRBV5-1 and TRBJ1-1; D is possibly TRBD1 (5 bases). CDR3 size: 15 residues. Germline V lookup: CDR1 SGHRS, CDR2 YFSETQ. The V end lost 5 bases, the J end lost 4 bases, and 18 bases lay between the germline ends. CDR3 DNA sequence: TGCGCCAGCAGACCCCTCCAGGGATCGGGCACTGAAGCTTTCTTT. Translation: CASRPLQGSGTEAFF.

The chain carries TRBV5-1 and TRBJ2-1; unclear D gene. The CDR3 is made up of 14 amino acids. The germline V and J ends were trimmed by 2 bases and 6 bases, with 12 bases remaining between them. Per the germline V gene, CDR1 is SGHRS and CDR2 is YFSETQ. The chain's CDR3 is CASSFPAASNEQFF. CDR3 nucleotides: TGCGCCAGCAGCTTCCCAGCAGCCTCCAATGAGCAGTTCTTC.